The next 11 T cell receptor beta chains were all read from a single sample in a study of blood T cell repertoires in COVID-19. The method was immunoSEQ multiplex PCR; TCRdb's version includes in-frame clones alone and lacks a portion of them. The table has some 73,000 clones, around 70% seen once. The sequenced sample consisted of peripheral blood. The receptors here all came from a man between 60 and 75 years old with acute or convalescent COVID-19.

The genes are TRBV5-4 and TRBJ1-4; D is perhaps TRBD1 (5 bases). The germline V gene has CDR1 SGHNT and CDR2 YYREEE (reference sequence). The CDR3 totals 15 residues. V was shortened by 0 bases and J by 4 bases, with 10 bases between the two germline ends. CDR3 in amino acids: CASSLGIDSNEKLFF. CDR3 bases: TGTGCCAGCAGCTTGGGGATAGACAGTAATGAAAAACTGTTTTTT.

The chain employs TRBV11-2 and TRBJ2-5; weak D call: TRBD2 (7 bases). This CDR3 region has 17 residues. The V end was cut by 2 bases, the J end by 7 bases, with 23 bases between. Germline V CDR1 and CDR2: SGHAT, FQNNGV. The CDR3 protein is CASSLNSWGGVEWTQYF. The CDR3 DNA sequence: TGTGCCAGCAGCTTAAATTCATGGGGGGGCGTAGAGTGGACCCAGTACTTC.

V usage is TRBV9 and J usage is TRBJ2-2, with 11 bases matching TRBD2. Germline V gene lookup returns CDR1 SGDLS and CDR2 YYNGEE. V lost 3 bases to trimming and J lost 0 bases; unmatched junction nucleotides: 4. The CDR3 covers 17 residues. CDR3 sequence (DNA): TGTGCCAGCAGCGAAGAACTAGCGGGGGCGAACACCGGGGAGCTGTTTTTT. It specifies CASSEELAGANTGELFF.

This clone was observed many times. The chain joins TRBV14 to TRBJ1-2; tentatively, D is TRBD1 (5 bases). V was trimmed by 1 base and J by 3 bases, leaving 12 bases between them. Germline CDR1 reads SGHDN; CDR2 reads FVKESK. The CDR3 contains 15 residues. CDR3 amino acids: CASSQGKRGDYGYTF. CDR3 DNA sequence: TGTGCCAGCAGCCAAGGGAAACGGGGGGACTATGGCTACACCTTC.

This clone has only a few counts. The chain combines TRBV4-1 with TRBJ2-3; 14 positions agree with TRBD2. With 0 bases clipped from V and 4 bases from J, the junction kept 9 bases outside the gene matches. The CDR3 consists of 19 residues. Germline lookup yields CDR1 MGHRA and CDR2 YSYEKL. The CDR3, as DNA: TGCGCCAGCAGCCAAGAGGGTTGGGGACTAGCGGGAGTTTCAGATACGCAGTATTTT. This codes for CASSQEGWGLAGVSDTQYF.

This chain links TRBV5-6 with TRBJ2-3, with 9 bases that match TRBD1. The CDR3 extends over 15 amino acids. V shed 5 bases, J shed 2 bases, and the junction held 6 bases outside the gene matches. Germline lookup yields CDR1 SGHDT and CDR2 YYEEEE. CDR3 amino acids: CASSTGTGFTDTQYF. The CDR3 DNA is TGTGCCAGCAGTACCGGGACAGGGTTCACAGATACGCAGTATTTT.

The V call is TRBV6-5, the J call TRBJ2-7, with 7 bases fitting TRBD2. The CDR3 spans 15 residues. Per the germline V gene, CDR1 is MNHEY and CDR2 is SVGAGI. Trimming removed 6 bases from V and 5 bases from J; junction bases left unmatched: 13. The CDR3 sequence is CASRATGGWENEQYF. The CDR3, as DNA: TGTGCCAGCAGGGCGACGGGGGGATGGGAGAACGAGCAGTACTTC.

This sequence joins TRBV28 and TRBJ2-1; D is possibly TRBD2 (6 bases). V gave up 6 bases and J gave up 8 bases, with 8 bases separating them. The CDR3 is made up of 11 amino acids. The germline V gene has CDR1 MDHEN and CDR2 SYDVKM. CDR3 coding DNA: TGTGCCAGCAGAACGGGAGATGAGCAGTTCTTC. It codes for CASRTGDEQFF.

This sequence joins TRBV19 and TRBJ1-5, with D maybe TRBD1 (6 bases). V lost 6 bases and J 5 bases, leaving 8 bases between the germline ends. CDR1 is LNHDA and CDR2 is SQIVND in the germline V gene (reference sequence). The CDR3 runs to 12 residues. The CDR3 DNA is TGTGCCAGTAGACAGGGTGATCAGCCCCAGCATTTT. Amino acids: CASRQGDQPQHF.

The chain carries TRBV15 and TRBJ1-4; 8 bases fit TRBD1. CDR3 length equals 15 residues. Germline V gene data show CDR1 as LNHNV and CDR2 as YYDKDF (reference sequence). The trim removed 0 bases at V and 8 bases at J, leaving 5 bases unmatched. This CDR3 is CATSRDGQGGEKLFF. Here the CDR3 DNA reads TGTGCCACCAGCAGAGACGGACAGGGCGGAGAAAAACTGTTTTTT.

The rearrangement links TRBV5-4 to TRBJ2-5; 9 nucleotides align to TRBD2. This CDR3 spans 17 amino acids. The germline CDR1 and CDR2 sequences are SGHNT and YYREEE (reference sequence). V gave up 3 bases and J gave up 5 bases; unmatched junction bases: 14. The CDR3 spells CASSSWRLRGGPETQYF. The CDR3 nucleotides are TGTGCCAGCAGCTCCTGGAGGTTGCGGGGGGGCCCGGAGACCCAGTACTTC.